A selection of T cell receptor beta chains follows, all from one sample in a study of shared clonotypes between healthy human individuals. Clones were read by immunoSEQ multiplex PCR, and TCRdb kept only the in-frame ones, dropping some. Seen here are approximately 710,000 clones, about 90% observed once, and the top ten hold about a third. Material: memory CD8+ T cells from PBMCs. The receptor set was obtained from a man younger than 35 in good health. Some clones in this sample may be carry-over from other donors' samples. CDR3s include the opening cysteine and the closing phenylalanine or tryptophan. D genes are given only for firm matches. Where a row states a size, it is once, few, many or the class of an expanded clone; other rows omit it.

clone_size	d_call	j_call	v_call	cdr3_aa	cdr3_nt
.	.	TRBJ1-1	TRBV11-2	CASSRGLGLNTEAFF	TGTGCCAGCAGCAGAGGTCTGGGGTTGAACACTGAAGCTTTCTTT
.	.	TRBJ2-7	TRBV29-1	CSVEGLSQGVYEQYF	TGCAGCGTTGAAGGACTTAGCCAAGGGGTCTACGAGCAGTACTTC
.	.	TRBJ2-1	TRBV28	CASRIRTSLTDEQFF	TGTGCCAGCAGAATTCGGACCAGTTTGACCGATGAGCAGTTCTTC
.	TRBD2	TRBJ2-2	TRBV13	CASSLRLAGSTGELFF	TGTGCCAGCAGCCTACGACTAGCGGGAAGCACCGGGGAGCTGTTTTTT
.	TRBD1	TRBJ1-1	TRBV27	CASSLRTGEAFF	TGTGCCAGCAGTTTACGGACAGGAGAAGCTTTCTTT
.	.	TRBJ1-1	TRBV27	CASSYYQSGDTEAFF	TGTGCCAGCAGTTACTATCAAAGCGGGGACACTGAAGCTTTCTTT
.	.	TRBJ2-5	TRBV7-5	CVRTGGQQETQYF	TGTGTCAGAACCGGGGGACAGCAAGAGACCCAGTACTTC
.	.	TRBJ1-2	TRBV27	CASAVGGTGTYGYTF	TGTGCCAGCGCCGTTGGGGGGACCGGTACCTATGGCTACACCTTC
many	.	TRBJ1-1	TRBV5-5	CASSLKFAGSTEAFF	TGTGCCAGCAGCTTGAAGTTCGCAGGATCCACTGAAGCTTTCTTT
.	.	TRBJ1-3	TRBV9	CASTERGNPGNTIYF	TGTGCCAGCACCGAGCGGGGTAATCCTGGAAACACCATATATTTT
.	TRBD2	TRBJ2-3	TRBV7-8	CASSLGSFSGRFSDTQYF	TGTGCCAGCAGCTTAGGTTCTTTTAGCGGGAGGTTCTCAGATACGCAGTATTTT
.	TRBD1	TRBJ2-7	TRBV27	CASSSRDSGSYEQYF	TGTGCCAGCAGTTCCCGGGACAGTGGCTCCTACGAGCAGTACTTC
.	TRBD1	TRBJ2-7	TRBV7-9	CASSPRTGSSYEQYF	TGTGCCAGCAGCCCCAGGACAGGGTCCTCCTACGAGCAGTACTTC
.	TRBD1	TRBJ2-7	TRBV4-1	CASSQVEGASREQYF	TGCGCCAGCAGCCAAGTCGAGGGGGCCTCCCGCGAGCAGTACTTC
.	TRBD1	TRBJ2-5	TRBV6-5	CASSPTRGHETQYF	TGTGCCAGCAGTCCTACCAGGGGGCACGAGACCCAGTACTTC
.	.	TRBJ2-7	TRBV4-2	CASSQYGEGYEQYF	TGTGCCAGCAGCCAATATGGTGAAGGGTACGAGCAGTACTTC
once	.	TRBJ2-7	TRBV27	CASSLMMGARYEQYF	TGTGCCAGCAGTTTAATGATGGGAGCTAGGTACGAGCAGTACTTC
once	TRBD2	TRBJ2-1	TRBV9	CASSVVASGRHNEQFF	TGTGCCAGCAGCGTAGTGGCTAGCGGGAGACACAATGAGCAGTTCTTC
.	.	TRBJ1-4	TRBV6-5	CASRYRATNEKLFF	TGTGCCAGCAGGTACAGGGCAACTAATGAAAAACTGTTTTTT
.	.	TRBJ1-1	TRBV5-6	CASSSFPQEAFF	TGTGCCAGCAGCTCCTTTCCCCAGGAGGCTTTCTTT
.	TRBD2	TRBJ2-1	TRBV13	CASSPFGTSGSNEQFF	TGTGCCAGCAGCCCATTCGGGACTAGCGGGAGCAATGAGCAGTTCTTC
.	.	TRBJ1-2	TRBV27	CASRGRSNYGYTF	TGTGCCAGTCGCGGCAGGTCTAACTATGGCTACACCTTC
.	.	TRBJ2-7	TRBV18	CASSPGADAYEQYF	TGTGCCAGCTCACCAGGGGCTGATGCCTACGAGCAGTACTTC
.	.	TRBJ2-3	TRBV7-3	CASSLTRVGTDTQYF	TGTGCCAGCAGCTTAACTAGGGTGGGCACAGATACGCAGTATTTT
.	.	TRBJ2-1	TRBV7-8	CASSLTRGHEQFF	TGTGCCAGCAGCTTAACGAGGGGCCATGAGCAGTTCTTC
.	.	TRBJ2-2	TRBV18	CASSIAGRTGELFF	TGTGCCAGCTCAATCGCAGGGAGGACCGGGGAGCTGTTTTTT
few	.	TRBJ1-1	TRBV18	CASSPTRGQGNTEAFF	TGTGCCAGCTCACCAACCCGGGGGCAAGGGAACACTGAAGCTTTCTTT
once	TRBD1	TRBJ2-7	TRBV5-8	CASSLYRGPYEQYF	TGTGCCAGCAGCTTGTACAGGGGCCCCTACGAGCAGTACTTC
once	.	TRBJ1-2	TRBV27	CASSRAREVSGYTF	TGTGCCAGCAGCCGAGCCCGGGAAGTTTCTGGCTACACCTTC
.	.	TRBJ1-5	TRBV23-1	CASSQSAQPQHF	TGCGCCAGCAGTCAATCGGCCCAGCCCCAGCATTTT
.	TRBD2	TRBJ2-2	TRBV9	CASSVVGGSNTGELFF	TGTGCCAGCAGCGTAGTGGGCGGGAGCAACACCGGGGAGCTGTTTTTT
many	.	TRBJ1-5	TRBV9	CASSPGGSRNQPQHF	TGTGCCAGCAGCCCGGGGGGCAGTCGTAACCAGCCCCAGCATTTT
.	.	TRBJ1-1	TRBV5-1	CASSLGAGSAEAFF	TGCGCCAGCAGCTTGGGAGCGGGTTCCGCTGAAGCTTTCTTT
.	TRBD1	TRBJ1-2	TRBV9	CASSVGQGGHYGYTF	TGTGCCAGCAGCGTAGGTCAGGGGGGGCACTATGGCTACACCTTC
few	.	TRBJ1-5	TRBV5-6	CASSWTNQPQHF	TGTGCCAGCAGCTGGACCAATCAGCCCCAGCATTTT
.	.	TRBJ2-7	TRBV29-1	CSVEGANGGNEQYF	TGCAGCGTTGAGGGTGCGAACGGCGGAAACGAGCAGTACTTC
.	TRBD1	TRBJ2-7	TRBV7-8	CASSSSGTGVYEQYF	TGTGCCAGCAGCTCGTCCGGGACAGGGGTCTACGAGCAGTACTTC
.	.	TRBJ2-3	TRBV7-9	CASLGGSTDTQYF	TGTGCCAGCCTGGGAGGAAGCACAGATACGCAGTATTTT
.	.	TRBJ2-1	TRBV9	CATGGGSYNEQFF	TGTGCCACCGGGGGCGGCTCCTACAATGAGCAGTTCTTC
once	.	TRBJ2-3	TRBV10-3	CATAQAITDTQYF	TGTGCCACCGCCCAAGCGATCACAGATACGCAGTATTTT
.	.	TRBJ2-3	TRBV13	CASSLDLTDTQYF	TGTGCCAGCAGCTTAGACCTCACAGATACGCAGTATTTT
.	TRBD1	TRBJ2-7	TRBV4-3	CASSPLTGASYEQYF	TGCGCCAGCAGCCCCCTGACAGGGGCCTCCTACGAGCAGTACTTC
many	TRBD1	TRBJ2-5	TRBV27	CASSYRTGAQETQYF	TGTGCCAGCAGCTACAGGACAGGGGCTCAAGAGACCCAGTACTTC
once	.	TRBJ2-7	TRBV5-6	CASSSLPRLFSYEQYF	TGTGCCAGCAGTTCTCTTCCCCGACTGTTCTCCTACGAGCAGTACTTC
.	TRBD2	TRBJ2-2	TRBV4-1	CASSQGAGLNTGELFF	TGCGCCAGCAGCCAAGGAGCGGGATTGAACACCGGGGAGCTGTTTTTT
once	TRBD2	TRBJ2-7	TRBV9	CASSVSSGRSAYEQYF	TGTGCCAGCAGCGTTAGTAGCGGGAGATCGGCATACGAGCAGTACTTC
.	TRBD2	TRBJ2-1	TRBV10-2	CAGGLAGAGEQFF	TGCGCCGGGGGACTAGCGGGAGCAGGTGAGCAGTTCTTC
.	.	TRBJ2-2	TRBV14	CASSPLGGRDTGELFF	TGTGCCAGCAGCCCCCTTGGGGGGCGCGACACCGGGGAGCTGTTTTTT
.	TRBD1	TRBJ2-1	TRBV6-4	CASSVTGGSYNEQFF	TGTGCCAGCAGTGTTACAGGGGGCTCCTACAATGAGCAGTTCTTC
.	TRBD1	TRBJ2-7	TRBV7-8	CASSFTGVSYEQYF	TGTGCCAGCAGCTTTACAGGGGTATCCTACGAGCAGTACTTC
.	.	TRBJ2-7	TRBV4-3	CASSQDLAPSSYEQYF	TGCGCCAGCAGCCAAGATCTAGCGCCAAGCTCCTACGAGCAGTACTTC
.	.	TRBJ2-5	TRBV18	CASSPTGSIRETQYF	TGTGCCAGCTCACCAACGGGATCGATAAGGGAGACCCAGTACTTC
.	TRBD2	TRBJ2-7	TRBV29-1	CSVEVSSLAGAEQYF	TGCAGCGTTGAAGTTTCATCACTAGCGGGAGCCGAGCAGTACTTC
.	.	TRBJ2-7	TRBV11-2	CASSLVAGKTYEQYF	TGTGCCAGCAGCTTAGTAGCAGGGAAGACCTACGAGCAGTACTTC
.	TRBD2	TRBJ2-7	TRBV4-3	CASSLKRGTYEQYF	TGCGCCAGCAGCCTCAAGCGGGGAACTTACGAGCAGTACTTC